Presented here are 25 T cell receptor beta chains from one specimen sequenced in a study of blood T cells in healthy people across ages. A second PCR, run for roughly 7 to 12 cycles, used a sample-barcoded 5' primer plus a J-beta primer mix. TCRdb reanalysed the 5' RACE reads using MiXCR and keeps one entry per CDR3 protein. This table holds 980,000 or so distinct CDR3 sequences, roughly 48% found once. The source material was blood. The receptors stem from a man aged 25 to 45 in good health.

Concerning this clonotype: One end of the junction varies from germline; a read error may be responsible. V and J are TRBV29-1 and TRBJ2-1; D is undetermined. The CDR3 extends over 13 amino acids. CDR1 and CDR2 from the germline V gene are SQVTM and ANQGSEA. CDR3 protein: CSVAGRLYNGQFF. CDR3 bases: TGCAGCGTTGCCGGCAGGCTCTACAATGGGCAGTTCTTC.

This clonotype was seen only a few times. This chain links TRBV29-1 with TRBJ2-1; 10 positions agree with TRBD1. The ends lost 8 bases at V and 0 bases at J; junction bases unmatched: 7. CDR1 is SQVTM and CDR2 is ANQGSEA in the germline V gene. The length of the CDR3 is 15 residues. The DNA for the CDR3 is TGCAGCCAGACAGGGGGCTCTATCTCCTACAATGAGCAGTTCTTC. Its translation: CSQTGGSISYNEQFF.

This chain links TRBV5-5 with TRBJ1-2, with 7 bases matching TRBD1. Germline assignment: CDR1 SGHKS and CDR2 YYEKEE (reference sequence). Trimming removed 4 bases from V and 11 bases from J; junction bases left unmatched: 14. CDR3 length equals 14 residues. CDR3 region: CASSQLGQRGLYTF. The CDR3 region has the DNA TGTGCCAGCAGCCAGCTGGGACAGCGGGGCCTTTACACCTTC.

The V call is TRBV4-1, the J call TRBJ2-1; TRBD1 matches 7 bases. The CDR3 totals 14 residues. V dropped 0 bases and J dropped 8; count of bases not matched to a gene: 4. Germline CDR1 and CDR2: MGHRA and YSYEKL. The CDR3: CASSQEGGGYEQFF. CDR3 bases: TGCGCCAGCAGCCAAGAAGGGGGCGGCTATGAGCAGTTCTTC.

This clonotype was observed a handful of times. V usage is TRBV6-6 and J usage is TRBJ2-1, with D perhaps matching TRBD2 (6 bases). Germline assignment: CDR1 MNHNY and CDR2 SVGAGI (reference sequence). CDR3 length: 14 amino acids. V dropped 8 bases and J dropped 6 bases, with 17 bases sitting between them. The CDR3 coding sequence is TGTGCCAGCGCCCGTCAGGGAGGTTTCAATGAGCAGTTCTTC. Amino acid sequence: CASARQGGFNEQFF.

This clonotype was detected once. The chain is built from TRBV7-8 and TRBJ2-7; 8 bases align to TRBD1. This CDR3 has 15 amino acids. Germline V gene sequence: CDR1 SGHVS, CDR2 FQNEAQ. With 3 bases clipped from V and 2 bases from J, the junction kept 6 bases outside the gene matches. The CDR3 here is CASSFLGQGPYEQYF. The DNA for the CDR3 is TGTGCCAGCAGCTTCCTCGGACAGGGTCCCTACGAGCAGTACTTC.

The chain couples TRBV4-1 to TRBJ2-5; 8 nucleotides align to TRBD2. V lost 1 base, J lost 3 bases, and 4 bases stayed unmatched. CDR1 is MGHRA and CDR2 is YSYEKL in the germline V gene. This CDR3 has 15 residues. The CDR3 nucleotides read TGCGCCAGCAGCCAAGTCCCAGCGGGGGAAGAGACCCAGTACTTC. It is translated as CASSQVPAGEETQYF.

Only one count was recorded for this clonotype. The CDR3 sequence: CASSPATGRTDTQYF. The CDR3 coding sequence is TGTGCCAGCAGCCCAGCGACAGGGCGCACAGATACGCAGTATTTT. This chain links TRBV7-3 with TRBJ2-3, with 7 bases that match TRBD1. Germline-derived CDR1 and CDR2 are SGHTA and FQGTGA. The CDR3 is 15 amino acids. V lost 5 bases, J lost 1 base, and 6 bases stayed unmatched.

The chain combines TRBV12-3 or TRBV12-4 with TRBJ1-2, with a possible D match to TRBD1 (5 bases). V lost 7 bases and J 3 bases, leaving 12 bases between the germline ends. This CDR3 has 13 amino acids. CDR3: CASTPRGYYGYTF. Written as DNA, the CDR3 is TGTGCCAGCACCCCTAGGGGCTACTATGGCTACACCTTC.

This chain joins TRBV27 and TRBJ2-3; no clear D gene. This CDR3 region has 16 residues. Germline CDR1 and CDR2: MNHEY and SMNVEV (reference sequence). V was clipped by 6 bases and J by 0 bases, with 16 bases between them. The DNA for the CDR3 is TGTGCCAGCAGCCTGGGCCGAATAACTAGCACAGATACGCAGTATTTT. Amino acid sequence: CASSLGRITSTDTQYF.

This clonotype was seen only a few times. The DNA for the CDR3 is TGTGCCAGCATAGCACAGCAGAACACTGAAGCTTTCTTT. It yields the protein CASIAQQNTEAFF. This rearrangement joins TRBV2 to TRBJ1-1; D is unresolved. From germline, CDR1 is SNHLY and CDR2 FYNNEI. CDR3 length: 13 amino acids. The V and J ends lost 7 bases and 1 base respectively, with 10 bases between them. The entire variable domain, with the rest obtained from reference TRBV2 and TRBJ1-1, is as follows: EPEVTQTPSHQVTQMGQEVILRCVPISNHLYFYWYRQILGQKVEFLVSFYNNEISEKSEIFDDQFSVERPDGSNFTLKIRSTKLEDSAMYFCASIAQQNTEAFFGQGTRLTVV.

This clonotype has more than one count but fewer than ten. The gene calls are TRBV4-1 and TRBJ1-2; 8 positions match TRBD1. The CDR3 loop spans 17 amino acids. CDR1 is MGHRA, CDR2 YSYEKL, per germline. Trimming cost V 3 bases and J 4 bases; bases outside gene matches: 13. CDR3 loop: CASSHLGQGLPGYGYTF. DNA for the CDR3: TGCGCCAGCAGCCACCTCGGACAGGGCCTCCCTGGCTATGGCTACACCTTC.

This rearrangement joins TRBV7-2 to TRBJ2-2, with D perhaps TRBD2 (5 bases). Germline CDR1 SGHTA, CDR2 FQGNSA. The length of the CDR3 is 15 residues. Trimming shortened V by 8 bases and J by 0 bases, and 13 bases separated the two germline ends. The CDR3 here is CASARGPTNTGELFF. The CDR3 DNA follows: TGTGCCAGCGCACGGGGTCCAACGAACACCGGGGAGCTGTTTTTT.

The chain carries TRBV27 and TRBJ2-7, with D perhaps matching TRBD1 or TRBD2 (5 bases each). This CDR3 is built from 13 residues. With 2 bases removed from V and 3 bases from J, the gap between germline ends came to 8 bases. CDR1 is MNHEY and CDR2 is SMNVEV in the germline V gene (reference sequence). Here the CDR3 DNA reads TGTGCCAGCAGTTTAGGGGACGGCTACGAGCAGTACTTC. Translation: CASSLGDGYEQYF.

Details on this clonotype: A read error is possible here, since a much larger clone lies one base away. The chain employs TRBV7-2 and TRBJ2-5; D unclear. V was trimmed by 3 bases and J by 11 bases, leaving 19 bases between them. Germline V gene sequence: CDR1 SGHTA, CDR2 FQGNSA. CDR3 length: 14 residues. CDR3 nucleotides: TGTGCCAGCAGCTTGTACCAACTGGGGAATGAGCAGTACTTC. Translating gives CASSLYQLGNEQYF. Drawing the rest from reference TRBV7-2 and TRBJ2-5, the complete variable domain is GAGVSQSPSNKVTEKGKDVELRCDPISGHTALYWYRQSLGQGLEFLIYFQGNSAPDKSGLPSDRFSAERTGGSVSTLTIQRTQQEDSAVYLCASSLYQLGNEQYFGPGTRLLVL.

The V gene is TRBV6-5, the J gene TRBJ2-3, with TRBD1 identical over 9 bases. V was pared by 4 bases and J by 4 bases, with 6 bases of the junction left unmatched. The CDR3 spans 15 residues. Looked up from germline, CDR1 is MNHEY and CDR2 is SVGAGI. CDR3 DNA sequence: TGTGCCAGCAGTTTGGGACAGGGTGGTTCAGATACGCAGTATTTT. It translates to CASSLGQGGSDTQYF.

There are a few counts of this clonotype. The chain employs TRBV7-6 and TRBJ2-3, with 8 bases aligning to TRBD2. Trimming at V came to 5 bases and at J to 2 bases, leaving 3 bases not matched to a gene. This CDR3 has 14 residues. Germline V CDR1 and CDR2: SGHVS, FNYEAQ. CDR3 loop: CASSLLADTDTQYF. The CDR3 DNA reads as TGTGCCAGCAGCCTACTAGCGGACACAGATACGCAGTATTTT.

V is TRBV7-9 and J is TRBJ2-4, with 7 positions matching TRBD2. The J call is in doubt because the DNA end fits TRBJ2-7 better. In germline, CDR1 is SEHNR, CDR2 FQNEAQ (reference sequence). This CDR3 is built from 14 residues. The DNA of the CDR3 is TGTGCCAGCAGCTCCCCCGGGACTAAGGACGAGCAGTACTTC. Protein: CASSSPGTKDEQYF.

This chain links TRBV7-9 with TRBJ2-5; TRBD1 aligns across 9 bases. The germline V gene encodes CDR1 SEHNR and CDR2 FQNEAQ (reference sequence). This CDR3 contains 14 residues. Losses at the gene ends were 5 bases for V and 5 bases for J; bases not matched to a gene: 6. The CDR3 loop reads CASSVGQGWETQYF. As DNA, the CDR3 is TGTGCCAGCAGCGTTGGACAGGGGTGGGAGACCCAGTACTTC.

This clonotype was seen a handful of times. Sequence at one end of the junction differs from germline and may be a read error. The V gene is TRBV20-1, the J gene TRBJ2-5, with D maybe TRBD2 (6 bases). The J call may be mistaken, given a closer DNA end match to TRBJ2-7. Germline-derived CDR1 and CDR2 are DFQATT and SNEGSKA (reference sequence). The CDR3 totals 14 residues. DNA for the CDR3: TGTAGTGCTAGGAGTGGACTAAATTACTACGAGCAGTACTTC. This gives the protein CSARSGLNYYEQYF.

The rearrangement joins TRBV6-5 to TRBJ2-3; D may be TRBD2 (6 bases). The germline gives CDR1 MNHEY, CDR2 SVGAGI. V lost 6 bases, J lost 4 bases, and 11 bases lay in between. The CDR3 runs 13 residues. CDR3 nucleotide sequence: TGTGCCAGCAGGTCCGGAGGGGCAGATACGCAGTATTTT. Translating gives CASRSGGADTQYF.

This clonotype was seen just once. This chain links TRBV11-2 with TRBJ2-3; 9 bases align to TRBD2. This CDR3 comprises 16 residues. The germline CDR1 and CDR2 sequences are SGHAT and FQNNGV. J gave up 2 bases and V 7 bases, and 10 bases lay outside the gene matches. The CDR3 sequence is CASNAQRGAPTDTQYF. CDR3 DNA sequence: TGTGCCAGCAATGCCCAGCGGGGGGCTCCCACAGATACGCAGTATTTT.

The chain combines TRBV27 with TRBJ1-5; D unresolved. Trimming shortened V by 8 bases and J by 7 bases, and 9 bases separated the two germline ends. The length of the CDR3 is 11 residues. Germline values: CDR1 MNHEY, CDR2 SMNVEV (reference sequence). CDR3 DNA sequence: TGTGCCAGCCCTCGAAGCCAGCCCCAGCATTTT. Protein product: CASPRSQPQHF.

The chain couples TRBV6-1 to TRBJ2-4; 7 nucleotides align to TRBD2. This CDR3 has 16 residues. Unmatched junction bases numbered 7, after V lost 2 bases and J lost 3 bases. Looked up from germline, CDR1 is MNHNS and CDR2 is SASEGT. The CDR3 sequence: CASSEWTGGGKNIQYF. In DNA, the CDR3 is TGTGCCAGCAGTGAATGGACGGGGGGAGGCAAAAACATTCAGTACTTC.

The chain uses TRBV3-1 and TRBJ1-4; the D is unclear. CDR3 length equals 15 residues. Trimming took 1 base from V and 2 from J, leaving 8 bases between them. Germline V gene lookup returns CDR1 LGHDT and CDR2 YNNKEL (reference sequence). CDR3 nucleotides: TGTGCCAGCAGCCAAGGGGCAGCTACTAATGAAAAACTGTTTTTT. Translated, it gives CASSQGAATNEKLFF.